What follows are 24 T cell receptor beta chains derived from one specimen sequenced in a study of blood T cell repertoires in COVID-19. Profiling relied on immunoSEQ multiplex PCR, and the TCRdb table lists in-frame clones only, not all of them. The table includes over 150,000 clones, 80% to 85% detected once. The sequencing input was peripheral blood. These receptor sequences come from a man between 18 and 29 years old with active or convalescent COVID-19.

This chain joins TRBV27 and TRBJ1-1; D possibly corresponds to TRBD1 (5 bases). The germline V and J ends were trimmed by 8 bases and 5 bases, with 18 bases remaining between them. Germline loops: CDR1 MNHEY, CDR2 SMNVEV (reference sequence). CDR3 length: 14 amino acids. Here the CDR3 reads CASAPEGGGTEAFF. CDR3 nucleotide sequence: TGTGCCAGCGCACCGGAGGGTGGGGGGACTGAAGCTTTCTTT.

In this sample, this clone turned up a few times. This chain joins TRBV30 and TRBJ1-1; D is unresolved. V was pared by 0 bases and J by 5 bases, with 10 bases between. CDR3 length equals 13 residues. Germline CDR1 is GTSNPN and CDR2 is SVGIG (reference sequence). The CDR3 loop is CAWSVLRWTEAFF. The CDR3 DNA reads as TGTGCCTGGAGTGTACTAAGGTGGACTGAAGCTTTCTTT.

This clone was seen a few times. The chain joins TRBV28 to TRBJ1-5; TRBD1 might be the D (5 bases). CDR1 is MDHEN and CDR2 is SYDVKM in the germline V gene. The CDR3 is 15 residues long. The V and J ends lost 1 base and 4 bases respectively, with 11 bases between them. The CDR3 here is CASSLSGTRNQPQHF. The CDR3 DNA reads TGTGCCAGCAGTTTATCAGGGACTCGGAATCAGCCCCAGCATTTT.

This clone appeared a single time. The rearrangement links TRBV29-1 to TRBJ2-3, with TRBD1 matching over 9 bases. CDR1 and CDR2 from the germline V gene are SQVTM and ANQGSEA. Losses at the gene ends were 3 bases for V and 5 bases for J; bases not matched to a gene: 6. This CDR3 is 14 amino acids long. CDR3 nucleotides: TGCAGCGTTGAGGTCCCGGGACAGGGAGATACGCAGTATTTT. It encodes CSVEVPGQGDTQYF.

The chain uses TRBV19 and TRBJ1-5; D is undetermined. Trimming cost V 6 bases and J 0 bases, with 9 bases left between them. This CDR3 region has 14 residues. Looked up from germline, CDR1 is LNHDA and CDR2 is SQIVND (reference sequence). The CDR3 DNA follows: TGTGCCAGTAGGTGGCGGGATAGCAATCAGCCCCAGCATTTT. This encodes CASRWRDSNQPQHF.

V gene TRBV19 combines with J gene TRBJ1-5; 9 nucleotides line up with TRBD1. Trimming at V came to 4 bases and at J to 7 bases, leaving 5 bases not matched to a gene. Per the germline V gene, CDR1 is LNHDA and CDR2 is SQIVND (reference sequence). The CDR3 has 14 residues. CDR3 in amino acids: CASSRGTGNQPQHF. The CDR3 nucleotides are TGTGCCAGTAGTAGAGGGACAGGGAACCAGCCCCAGCATTTT.

The CDR3 here is CAKLNNQISTDTQYF. DNA of the CDR3: TGTGCCAAGCTCAATAACCAAATTTCCACAGATACGCAGTATTTT. The J gene is TRBJ2-3, the V gene TRBV19; no firm D call. Germline assignment: CDR1 LNHDA and CDR2 SQIVND (reference sequence). The ends were cut back, 10 bases at V and 2 bases at J, with 19 bases in the middle. The CDR3 sequence is 15 residues long.

The rearrangement uses TRBV9 and TRBJ1-2, with D unresolved. Trimming pared 3 bases from V and 1 base from J, leaving 4 bases between. Germline loops: CDR1 SGDLS, CDR2 YYNGEE. The CDR3 has 12 residues. The CDR3 is CASSDNNYGYTF. For the CDR3, the DNA is TGTGCCAGCAGCGACAATAACTATGGCTACACCTTC.

CDR3 loop: CASSPSAGATNEKLFF. The CDR3 nucleotides read TGTGCCAGCTCACCGTCCGCGGGGGCCACTAATGAAAAACTGTTTTTT. The chain couples TRBV18 to TRBJ1-4; D is perhaps TRBD1 (6 bases). The CDR3 is 16 residues long. Trimming left V 3 bases short and J 2 bases short, with 13 bases between. Germline-derived CDR1 and CDR2 are KGHSH and LQKENI.

This rearrangement joins TRBV2 to TRBJ1-1; 8 bases are shared with TRBD1. J lost 5 bases, V lost 2 bases, and 4 bases had no gene match. Germline lookup yields CDR1 SNHLY and CDR2 FYNNEI. The CDR3 is 14 residues long. CDR3 sequence (DNA): TGTGCCAGCAGTGAAAACAGGGGGGAAACTGAAGCTTTCTTT. Its translation is CASSENRGETEAFF.

This clone was detected only once. The sample contains more than one DNA sequence encoding this CDR3. The chain has TRBV28 and TRBJ2-3; no clear D. This CDR3 has 12 residues. V lost 6 bases and J 3 bases, leaving 7 bases between the germline ends. Germline-derived CDR1 and CDR2 are MDHEN and SYDVKM. The CDR3 loop reads CASSPVTDTQYF. CDR3 nucleotides: TGTGCCAGCAGCCCAGTGACAGATACGCAGTATTTT.

The chain employs TRBV5-1 and TRBJ1-6, with a tentative D call TRBD1 (6 bases). The CDR3 loop spans 15 amino acids. In germline, CDR1 is SGHRS, CDR2 YFSETQ. V was trimmed by 0 bases and J by 7 bases, leaving 11 bases between them. The CDR3 nucleotides are TGCGCCAGCAGCTTGGGCCGGCAGGGGAATTCACCCCTCCACTTT. Its protein is CASSLGRQGNSPLHF.

The J gene is TRBJ2-5, the V gene TRBV30; TRBD1 matches 7 bases. With 5 bases clipped from V and 1 base from J, the junction kept 1 base outside the gene matches. CDR1 is GTSNPN, CDR2 SVGIG, per germline (reference sequence). The CDR3 consists of 12 residues. The CDR3 reads CAWGTAQETQYF. CDR3 bases: TGTGCCTGGGGGACAGCCCAAGAGACCCAGTACTTC.

This clone showed up just a few times. V gene TRBV24-1 combines with J gene TRBJ1-4, with 7 bases fitting TRBD1. The junction had 14 bases not matched to a gene; V was cut back by 7 bases and J by 7 bases. CDR1 and CDR2 from the germline V gene are KGHDR and SFDVKD. The CDR3 has 16 amino acids. In nucleotides, the CDR3 is TGTGCCACCAGCTCCGGGACAGCTCAAACGGGTGAAAAACTGTTTTTT. As protein: CATSSGTAQTGEKLFF.

The chain is built from TRBV6-2 or TRBV6-3 and TRBJ1-1; D might be TRBD1 (6 bases). CDR1 and CDR2 (germline): MNHEY, SVGEGT. V lost 0 bases and J lost 1, with 9 bases in between. This CDR3 is 15 amino acids long. CDR3 sequence: CASSYSTGPNTEAFF. CDR3 DNA sequence: TGTGCCAGCAGTTACTCGACAGGACCGAACACTGAAGCTTTCTTT.

This chain uses TRBV2 with TRBJ2-5; TRBD2 agrees at 8 bases. Trimming took 5 bases from V and 4 from J; bases not matched to a gene: 3. The CDR3 totals 13 residues. Germline CDR1 SNHLY, CDR2 FYNNEI. The CDR3 is CASSFREGETQYF. The CDR3 nucleotides read TGTGCCAGCAGTTTCCGGGAGGGAGAGACCCAGTACTTC.

This clone was counted only a few times. The genes are TRBV24-1 and TRBJ2-2; D is uncertain. The germline gives CDR1 KGHDR, CDR2 SFDVKD. The V end was cut by 8 bases, the J end by 1 base, with 7 bases between. CDR3 length: 13 residues. CDR3 DNA sequence: TGTGCCACCATGTCAGAGAACACCGGGGAGCTGTTTTTT. The encoded protein is CATMSENTGELFF.

The J gene is TRBJ1-1, the V gene TRBV6-5; 8 bases line up with TRBD1. V lost 8 bases, J lost 0 bases, and 8 bases stayed unmatched. This CDR3 comprises 15 residues. The V gene's germline CDR1 is MNHEY and CDR2 SVGAGI. The CDR3, as DNA: TGTGCCAGCCTTCGAGAGACAGGGGTGAACACTGAAGCTTTCTTT. It yields the protein CASLRETGVNTEAFF.

V gene TRBV12-3 or TRBV12-4 combines with J gene TRBJ1-4; 8 bases align to TRBD1. CDR3 size: 13 residues. The V segment lost 3 bases and the J segment 7 bases; nucleotides outside the gene matches: 1. CDR3 in amino acids: CASSFGTGEKLFF. DNA of the CDR3: TGTGCCAGCAGTTTCGGGACAGGTGAAAAACTGTTTTTT.

This sequence joins TRBV7-6 and TRBJ2-5; no clear D. CDR1 and CDR2 from the germline V gene are SGHVS and FNYEAQ. V was shortened by 4 bases and J by 5 bases, with 17 bases between the two germline ends. The CDR3 has 15 amino acids. For the CDR3, the DNA is TGTGCCAGCAGCTCATCCCACACCGCCGGGGAGACCCAGTACTTC. This translates into CASSSSHTAGETQYF.

This sequence joins TRBV5-1 and TRBJ2-7; D is unclear. The CDR3 consists of 14 residues. Germline V gene data show CDR1 as SGHRS and CDR2 as YFSETQ. V gave up 0 bases and J gave up 0 bases, with 7 bases separating them. CDR3 DNA sequence: TGCGCCAGCAGCTTGGACACCTTCTCCTACGAGCAGTACTTC. This translates into CASSLDTFSYEQYF. The complete variable domain, with remaining parts taken from reference TRBV5-1 and TRBJ2-7, reads KAGVTQTPRYLIKTRGQQVTLSCSPISGHRSVSWYQQTPGQGLQFLFEYFSETQRNKGNFPGRFSGRQFSNSRSEMNVSTLELGDSALYLCASSLDTFSYEQYFGPGTRLTVT.

The V and J genes are TRBV5-1 and TRBJ1-6; D gene uncertain. V lost 0 bases, J lost 10 bases, and 14 bases lay in between. CDR1 is SGHRS, CDR2 YFSETQ, per germline. The CDR3 spans 15 residues. This CDR3 reads CASSLGPGKESPLHF. The CDR3 coding sequence is TGCGCCAGCAGCTTGGGTCCGGGTAAAGAGTCACCCCTCCACTTT.

This clone was detected once. This rearrangement joins TRBV5-5 to TRBJ2-7, with 9 bases fitting TRBD2. The CDR3 loop spans 15 amino acids. V lost 4 bases and J lost 6; bases outside the gene matches: 11. Germline V gene data show CDR1 as SGHKS and CDR2 as YYEKEE (reference sequence). The DNA of the CDR3 is TGTGCCAGCAGCCCGGGTAGCGGGAGCCGGGTCGAGCAGTACTTC. Its translation is CASSPGSGSRVEQYF.

The J gene is TRBJ2-2, the V gene TRBV27; the match to TRBD1 covers 7 bases. CDR1 is MNHEY, CDR2 SMNVEV, per germline (reference sequence). CDR3 length: 18 amino acids. V lost 4 bases and J lost 2; bases outside the gene matches: 13. The CDR3 DNA reads TGTGCCAGCAGTTCCTACGGAAGACAGGGCTCTAACACCGGGGAGCTGTTTTTT. Protein product: CASSSYGRQGSNTGELFF.